Each of the 21 T cell receptor beta chains below was sequenced from the same sample in a study of control samples from healthy donors and cancer patients. TCRdb's copy holds only in-frame clones and misses some; the assay was immunoSEQ multiplex PCR. Among about 51,000 clones listed, approximately 80% were seen once. Sequenced material: blood. These receptors came from a man between 65 and 80 years old in good health.

J is TRBJ1-6 and V is TRBV5-6; 7 bases align to TRBD1. This CDR3 region has 15 residues. Germline CDR1 reads SGHDT; CDR2 reads YYEEEE. Trimming removed 1 base from V and 8 bases from J; junction bases left unmatched: 6. CDR3 protein: CASSLTDRAYSPLHF. Written as DNA, the CDR3 is TGTGCCAGCAGCTTGACCGACAGGGCGTATTCACCCCTCCACTTT.

Written as DNA, the CDR3 is TGTGCCAGCAGCCTCGACAGGGTCACCGGGGAGCTGTTTTTT. This codes for CASSLDRVTGELFF. The gene calls are TRBV5-4 and TRBJ2-2; 7 bases are shared with TRBD1. The CDR3 sequence is 14 residues long. Trimming took 4 bases from V and 4 from J; bases not matched to a gene: 4. Germline-derived CDR1 and CDR2 are SGHNT and YYREEE (reference sequence).

This sequence joins TRBV18 and TRBJ1-4; 8 nucleotides line up with TRBD1. The V gene end was trimmed by 3 bases and the J gene end by 4 bases; junction bases not matched to a gene: 4. This CDR3 has 15 residues. The germline CDR1 and CDR2 sequences are KGHSH and LQKENI. The CDR3 reads CASSPSTGVNEKLFF. In nucleotides, the CDR3 is TGTGCCAGCTCACCCTCGACAGGGGTTAATGAAAAACTGTTTTTT.

CDR3 DNA: TGTGCCAGCAGAGATGGACAGGGGAAACAGCCCCAGCATTTT. Amino acids: CASRDGQGKQPQHF. The chain combines TRBV6-5 with TRBJ1-5, with TRBD1 identical over 9 bases. V was clipped by 6 bases and J by 7 bases; unmatched bases: 7. The CDR3 has 14 amino acids. Looked up from germline, CDR1 is MNHEY and CDR2 is SVGAGI.

The V and J genes are TRBV5-1 and TRBJ2-7, with 7 bases that match TRBD1. CDR1 is SGHRS, CDR2 YFSETQ, per germline. There are 16 residues in the CDR3. The V and J ends lost 4 bases and 7 bases, in that order; junction bases with no gene match: 17. The CDR3 coding sequence is TGCGCCAGCAGCCGCGACAGACCAGGGGGTTTTGGTGAGCAGTACTTC. Its protein product is CASSRDRPGGFGEQYF.

In its sample, this clone was seen a few times. This chain joins TRBV28 and TRBJ1-1, with D tentatively TRBD1 (6 bases). Germline CDR1 MDHEN, CDR2 SYDVKM. V was trimmed by 10 bases and J by 1 base, leaving 25 bases between them. The CDR3 sequence is 17 residues long. The CDR3 spells CATDARGAVRGNTEAFF. The DNA of the CDR3 is TGTGCCACCGATGCACGGGGGGCTGTAAGAGGGAACACTGAAGCTTTCTTT.

As concerns this clone: This sample includes further DNA sequences coding for the same CDR3. The V and J genes are TRBV18 and TRBJ2-2; D unclear. V lost 3 bases, J lost 5 bases, and 16 bases lay in between. Germline V gene data show CDR1 as KGHSH and CDR2 as LQKENI. The CDR3 contains 16 residues. In DNA form, the CDR3 reads TGTGCCAGCTCACCCCCGACGGGCCGTGAGACCGGGGAGCTGTTTTTT. Its protein product is CASSPPTGRETGELFF.

There are a few counts of this clone. The rearrangement links TRBV5-1 to TRBJ1-1; no clear D. The CDR3 has 14 residues. Trimming left V 0 bases short and J 4 bases short, with 10 bases between. Germline loops: CDR1 SGHRS, CDR2 YFSETQ. As DNA, the CDR3 is TGCGCCAGCAGCTTGGACGGGATGGGCACTGAAGCTTTCTTT. Translated: CASSLDGMGTEAFF.

The chain is built from TRBV9 and TRBJ1-1; tentatively, D is TRBD1 (6 bases). Germline V gene sequence: CDR1 SGDLS, CDR2 YYNGEE. There are 13 residues in the CDR3. V was clipped by 3 bases and J by 1 base, with 7 bases between them. The CDR3 protein is CASSATGNTEAFF. CDR3 DNA: TGTGCCAGCAGCGCGACAGGGAACACTGAAGCTTTCTTT.

The chain uses TRBV3-1 (or the pseudogene TRBV3-2) and TRBJ2-4; the D gene is possibly TRBD1 (5 bases). Trimming removed 2 bases at V and 6 bases at J, with 14 bases between. The length of the CDR3 is 15 residues. Germline CDR1 is LGHDT and CDR2 is YNNKEL (reference sequence). CDR3 sequence reads: CASSQPSRGGNIQYF. The CDR3 coding sequence is TGTGCCAGCAGCCAACCGTCTAGGGGTGGAAACATTCAGTACTTC.

The rearrangement links TRBV19 to TRBJ1-1; D is undetermined. This CDR3 region has 15 residues. Germline values: CDR1 LNHDA, CDR2 SQIVND (reference sequence). Deletions cut 1 base from V and 7 bases from J, with 16 bases between. In nucleotides, the CDR3 is TGTGCCAGTAGTATAGGGGCCCCCGGAGGTCTTGAAGCTTTCTTT. Protein: CASSIGAPGGLEAFF.

This chain connects TRBV19 to TRBJ2-2; D is possibly TRBD1 (6 bases). Trimming shortened V by 3 bases and J by 3 bases, and 20 bases separated the two germline ends. The length of the CDR3 is 18 residues. The germline CDR1 and CDR2 sequences are LNHDA and SQIVND (reference sequence). The DNA for the CDR3 is TGTGCCAGTAGTATCCCCCCGGGACACGGAACCTACACCGGGGAGCTGTTTTTT. Translating gives CASSIPPGHGTYTGELFF.

The gene calls are TRBV5-4 and TRBJ1-2; the D is unclear. The CDR3 extends over 14 amino acids. Trimming removed 0 bases from V and 8 bases from J, with 14 bases in between. CDR1 is SGHNT, CDR2 YYREEE, per germline (reference sequence). The CDR3 reads CASSLDPGRRGYTF. The CDR3 DNA sequence: TGTGCCAGCAGCTTGGACCCGGGTCGCCGGGGCTACACCTTC.

The CDR3 region is CATSEELGQPQHF. CDR3 DNA: TGTGCCACCAGTGAGGAGTTGGGTCAGCCCCAGCATTTT. This chain uses TRBV24-1 with TRBJ1-5; D uncertain. This CDR3 comprises 13 residues. CDR1 and CDR2 from the germline V gene are KGHDR and SFDVKD. V was trimmed by 4 bases and J by 6 bases, leaving 9 bases between them.

The J gene is TRBJ2-7, the V gene TRBV2; no firm D call. Trimming stripped 5 bases from V and 6 bases from J, with 11 bases between. The CDR3 totals 12 residues. CDR1 SNHLY and CDR2 FYNNEI come from the germline V gene. The CDR3 loop reads CASSNGPTEQYF. In DNA, the CDR3 is TGTGCCAGCAGTAATGGGCCCACCGAGCAGTACTTC.

This chain links TRBV6-5 with TRBJ1-5; no clear D. Germline V gene sequence: CDR1 MNHEY, CDR2 SVGAGI. The CDR3 totals 13 residues. Trimming removed 5 bases from V and 3 bases from J, with 8 bases in between. CDR3 sequence (DNA): TGTGCCAGCAGTCGGGAATACAATCAGCCCCAGCATTTT. Encoded protein: CASSREYNQPQHF.

This chain uses TRBV19 with TRBJ2-7; the D call may be TRBD1 or TRBD2 (6 bases each). This CDR3 comprises 15 residues. V was pared by 3 bases and J by 2 bases, with 14 bases between. CDR1 is LNHDA, CDR2 SQIVND, per germline (reference sequence). In DNA form, the CDR3 reads TGTGCCAGTAGTATCGGGGGCGGGCCCCCCTACGAGCAGTACTTC. As protein: CASSIGGGPPYEQYF.

This chain links TRBV4-2 with TRBJ1-2; 9 bases match TRBD1. Trimming cost V 0 bases and J 5 bases; bases outside gene matches: 10. The CDR3 extends over 17 amino acids. CDR1 is LGHNA and CDR2 is YNFKEQ in the germline V gene. The CDR3: CASSQDGLRQGVYGYTF. CDR3 coding DNA: TGTGCCAGCAGCCAAGATGGATTGCGACAGGGGGTATATGGCTACACCTTC.

The chain uses TRBV7-2 and TRBJ1-1; no firm D call. The V and J ends lost 5 bases and 0 bases respectively, with 7 bases between them. Germline V lookup: CDR1 SGHTA, CDR2 FQGNSA. The CDR3 totals 13 residues. The CDR3 bases are TGTGCCAGCAGCGCCGACCTGAACACTGAAGCTTTCTTT. Translating gives CASSADLNTEAFF.

This chain uses TRBV5-4 with TRBJ2-3; 9 bases are shared with TRBD1. The CDR3 is 16 amino acids. Germline V lookup: CDR1 SGHNT, CDR2 YYREEE (reference sequence). V trimming: 5 bases; J trimming: 1 base; junction bases outside the gene matches: 8. CDR3 DNA: TGTGCCAGCAGTCTCAAACAGGGGGCCCGCACAGATACGCAGTATTTT. Translating it yields CASSLKQGARTDTQYF.

This clone turned up a few times. The chain employs TRBV6-5 and TRBJ1-1, with D hard to call. V lost 1 base, J lost 2 bases, and 8 bases lay in between. The germline V gene encodes CDR1 MNHEY and CDR2 SVGAGI. This CDR3 spans 14 amino acids. The CDR3 here is CASSYLGSNTEAFF. In DNA, the CDR3 is TGTGCCAGCAGTTACTTGGGATCTAACACTGAAGCTTTCTTT.